This entry lists 14 T cell receptor beta chains sequenced from one sample in a study of shared clonotypes between healthy human individuals. The repertoire was sequenced with immunoSEQ multiplex PCR; TCRdb's copy has only in-frame clones and lacks some. The sample records 190,000 or so clones, around 63% being singletons. The source material was memory CD4+ T cells sorted from blood. Subset: CD45RA-negative fraction. The receptors were gathered from a man aged 30-40 years in good health.

This sequence joins TRBV25-1 and TRBJ2-3, with TRBD2 matching 10 bases. With 5 bases clipped from V and 7 bases from J, the junction kept 12 bases outside the gene matches. The CDR3 is 16 amino acids. Germline CDR1 reads MGHDK; CDR2 reads SYGVNS. This chain's CDR3 is CASSTWASGSSYTQYF. CDR3 DNA: TGTGCCAGCAGTACCTGGGCTAGCGGGAGTTCCTATACGCAGTATTTT.

The chain uses TRBV5-6 and TRBJ2-5; 13 bases match TRBD2. With V trimmed by 2 bases and J by 3 bases, 4 bases remained unmatched. The CDR3 is 16 amino acids. The germline V gene has CDR1 SGHDT and CDR2 YYEEEE. CDR3 nucleotide sequence: TGTGCCAGCAGCTTATGGGGGACTAGCGGGAAAGAGACCCAGTACTTC. As protein: CASSLWGTSGKETQYF. The whole variable domain, filled in from reference TRBV5-6 and TRBJ2-5, reads DAGVTQSPTHLIKTRGQQVTLRCSPKSGHDTVSWYQQALGQGPQFIFQYYEEEERQRGNFPDRFSGHQFPNYSSELNVNALLLGDSALYLCASSLWGTSGKETQYFGPGTRLLVL.

The chain carries TRBV29-1 and TRBJ2-3; D gene uncertain. This CDR3 has 12 amino acids. Germline loops: CDR1 SQVTM, CDR2 ANQGSEA. V dropped 4 bases and J dropped 0 bases, with 5 bases sitting between them. The CDR3 here is CSVGASTDTQYF. The CDR3 DNA follows: TGCAGCGTTGGGGCTAGCACAGATACGCAGTATTTT.

Many counts were recorded for this clone. This rearrangement joins TRBV28 to TRBJ2-7, with D perhaps matching TRBD1 (5 bases). V was pared by 4 bases and J by 5 bases, with 9 bases between. This CDR3 has 12 residues. The germline V gene has CDR1 MDHEN and CDR2 SYDVKM. The CDR3 loop reads CASSSGIHEQYF. The CDR3 DNA is TGTGCCAGCAGTTCAGGGATCCACGAGCAGTACTTC.

This clone came up a few times. The J gene is TRBJ2-5, the V gene TRBV7-6, with D possibly TRBD1 on 7 matching bases. This CDR3 region has 17 residues. CDR1 is SGHVS and CDR2 is FNYEAQ in the germline V gene. V was trimmed by 5 bases and J by 2 bases, leaving 21 bases between them. The CDR3 loop reads CASSPLGGTTGQETQYF. The CDR3 nucleotides read TGTGCCAGCAGCCCCCTCGGGGGTACGACAGGGCAAGAGACCCAGTACTTC.

About this clone itself: It is likely a read error: a sequence one base away is far more abundant. The chain employs TRBV5-1 and TRBJ1-5, with a tentative D call TRBD1 (5 bases). CDR1 and CDR2 from the germline V gene are SGHRS and YFSETQ. The CDR3 loop spans 13 amino acids. Between the trimmed V and J ends, which lost 4 bases and 7 bases, there was a span of 12 bases. The CDR3 protein is CASSHSGLQPQHF. The CDR3 DNA sequence: TGCGCCAGCAGCCATTCAGGGTTGCAGCCCCAGCATTTT. Supplemented by reference TRBV5-1 and TRBJ1-5, the full variable domain reads KAGVTQTPRYLIKTRGQQVTLSCSPISGHRSVSWYQQTPGQGLQFLFEYFSETQRNKGNFPGRFSGRQFSNSRSEMNVSTLELGDSALYLCASSHSGLQPQHFGDGTRLSIL.

This chain uses TRBV7-9 with TRBJ1-5, with TRBD1 matching over 8 bases. After removal of 4 bases from V and 6 bases from J, the junction contained 5 bases not matched to a gene. In germline, CDR1 is SEHNR, CDR2 FQNEAQ (reference sequence). The CDR3 sequence is 14 residues long. The CDR3 protein is CASSSQGASQPQHF. The CDR3, as DNA: TGTGCCAGCAGCTCGCAGGGGGCAAGTCAGCCCCAGCATTTT.

V is TRBV5-1 and J is TRBJ2-5, with D possibly matching TRBD1 (5 bases). The V and J ends lost 2 bases and 3 bases respectively, with 8 bases between them. The CDR3 is 13 residues long. Germline-derived CDR1 and CDR2 are SGHRS and YFSETQ. This CDR3 is CASSFRVEETQYF. The CDR3, as DNA: TGCGCCAGCAGCTTCAGGGTTGAAGAGACCCAGTACTTC. The variable domain in full, completed from reference TRBV5-1 and TRBJ2-5, reads KAGVTQTPRYLIKTRGQQVTLSCSPISGHRSVSWYQQTPGQGLQFLFEYFSETQRNKGNFPGRFSGRQFSNSRSEMNVSTLELGDSALYLCASSFRVEETQYFGPGTRLLVL.

This clone was seen a handful of times. The chain uses TRBV6-1 and TRBJ1-2, with D perhaps TRBD1 (6 bases). In germline, CDR1 is MNHNS, CDR2 SASEGT. The V gene lost 1 base and the J gene lost 8 bases, with 14 bases spanning the gap. The length of the CDR3 is 14 residues. The CDR3 region is CASSEVTGSGGYTF. CDR3 in DNA: TGTGCCAGCAGTGAAGTGACAGGTTCGGGGGGCTACACCTTC.

The chain links TRBV6-1 to TRBJ1-1; D gene ambiguous. Germline loops: CDR1 MNHNS, CDR2 SASEGT. The length of the CDR3 is 15 residues. Trimming pared 2 bases from V and 0 bases from J, leaving 10 bases between. For the CDR3, the DNA is TGTGCCAGCAGTGAACGAAAGGGATTGAACACTGAAGCTTTCTTT. Amino acids: CASSERKGLNTEAFF.

This clone has a handful of counts. The chain has TRBV2 and TRBJ2-7; D gene uncertain. There are 14 residues in the CDR3. V was pared by 1 base and J by 3 bases, with 10 bases between. CDR1 and CDR2 from the germline V gene are SNHLY and FYNNEI. The CDR3 protein is CASSEVRASYEQYF. CDR3 DNA sequence: TGTGCCAGCAGTGAAGTACGGGCCAGCTACGAGCAGTACTTC.

The genes are TRBV29-1 and TRBJ2-3; 9 nucleotides line up with TRBD2. CDR3 size: 14 residues. Trimming at V came to 7 bases and at J to 5 bases, leaving 10 bases not matched to a gene. Germline V gene data show CDR1 as SQVTM and CDR2 as ANQGSEA. The CDR3 sequence is CSASGAGGKDTQYF. The CDR3 nucleotides read TGCAGCGCCTCGGGGGCGGGAGGGAAAGATACGCAGTATTTT.

This chain joins TRBV19 and TRBJ1-2; possible D gene TRBD1, 6 bases. Germline lookup yields CDR1 LNHDA and CDR2 SQIVND (reference sequence). The CDR3 extends over 15 amino acids. The V gene lost 5 bases and the J gene lost 2 bases, with 15 bases spanning the gap. The CDR3: CASSLRTVMNYGYTF. The CDR3 DNA reads TGTGCCAGTAGTCTCAGGACAGTGATGAACTATGGCTACACCTTC.

J is TRBJ2-3 and V is TRBV18, with unresolved D. In germline, CDR1 is KGHSH, CDR2 LQKENI. Trimming removed 3 bases from V and 1 base from J, with 5 bases in between. This CDR3 region has 13 residues. This CDR3 reads CASSPSGTDTQYF. The CDR3 region has the DNA TGTGCCAGCTCACCCTCGGGCACAGATACGCAGTATTTT.